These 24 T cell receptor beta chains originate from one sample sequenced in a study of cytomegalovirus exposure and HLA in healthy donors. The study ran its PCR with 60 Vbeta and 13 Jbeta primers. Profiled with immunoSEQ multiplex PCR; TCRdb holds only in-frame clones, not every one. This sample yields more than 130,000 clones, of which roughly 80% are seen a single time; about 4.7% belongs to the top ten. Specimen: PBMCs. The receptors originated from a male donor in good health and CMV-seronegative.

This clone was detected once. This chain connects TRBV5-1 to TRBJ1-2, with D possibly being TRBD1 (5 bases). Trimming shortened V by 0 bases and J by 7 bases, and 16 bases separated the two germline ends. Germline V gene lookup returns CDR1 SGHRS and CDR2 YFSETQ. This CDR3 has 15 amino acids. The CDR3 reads CASSLVGGGESGYTF. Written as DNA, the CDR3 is TGCGCCAGCAGCTTGGTCGGAGGAGGGGAGAGTGGCTACACCTTC. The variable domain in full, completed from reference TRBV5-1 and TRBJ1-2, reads KAGVTQTPRYLIKTRGQQVTLSCSPISGHRSVSWYQQTPGQGLQFLFEYFSETQRNKGNFPGRFSGRQFSNSRSEMNVSTLELGDSALYLCASSLVGGGESGYTFGSGTRLTVV.

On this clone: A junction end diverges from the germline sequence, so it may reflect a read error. CDR3 in amino acids: CASSGQQGTKEKLFF. CDR3 DNA sequence: TGTGCCAGCAGCGGACAACAGGGTACTAAAGAAAAACTGTTTTTT. The gene calls are TRBV7-9 and TRBJ1-4; D may be TRBD1 (6 bases). This CDR3 is 15 amino acids long. The V gene's germline CDR1 is SEHNR and CDR2 FQNEAQ (reference sequence).

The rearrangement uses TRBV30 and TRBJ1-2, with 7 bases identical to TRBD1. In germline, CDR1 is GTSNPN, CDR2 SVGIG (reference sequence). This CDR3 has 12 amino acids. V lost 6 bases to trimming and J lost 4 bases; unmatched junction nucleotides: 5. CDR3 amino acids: CACYRGPYGYTF. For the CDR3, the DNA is TGTGCCTGCTACAGGGGCCCCTATGGCTACACCTTC. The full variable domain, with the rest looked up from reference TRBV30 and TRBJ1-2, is SQTIHQWPATLVQPVGSPLSLECTVEGTSNPNLYWYRQAAGRGLQLLFYSVGIGQISSEVPQNLSASRPQDRQFILSSKKLLLSDSGFYLCACYRGPYGYTFGSGTRLTVV.

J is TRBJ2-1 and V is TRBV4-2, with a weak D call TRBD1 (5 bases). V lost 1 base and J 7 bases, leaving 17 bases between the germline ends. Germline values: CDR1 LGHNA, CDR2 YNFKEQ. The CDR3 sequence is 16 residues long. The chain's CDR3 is CASSQAGKVQVNEQFF. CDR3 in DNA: TGTGCCAGCAGCCAAGCAGGGAAGGTGCAGGTTAATGAGCAGTTCTTC.

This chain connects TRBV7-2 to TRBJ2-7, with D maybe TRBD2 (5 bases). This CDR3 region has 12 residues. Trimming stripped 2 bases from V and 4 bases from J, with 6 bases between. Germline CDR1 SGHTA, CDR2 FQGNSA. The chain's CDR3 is CASSLSGYEQYF. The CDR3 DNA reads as TGTGCCAGCAGCTTATCGGGGTACGAGCAGTACTTC.

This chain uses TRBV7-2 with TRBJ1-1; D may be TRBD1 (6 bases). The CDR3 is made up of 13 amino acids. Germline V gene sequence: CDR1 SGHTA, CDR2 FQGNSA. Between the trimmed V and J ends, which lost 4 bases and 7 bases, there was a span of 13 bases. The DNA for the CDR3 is TGTGCCAGCAGCTCCGGACAGTCGGGTGAAGCTTTCTTT. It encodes CASSSGQSGEAFF.

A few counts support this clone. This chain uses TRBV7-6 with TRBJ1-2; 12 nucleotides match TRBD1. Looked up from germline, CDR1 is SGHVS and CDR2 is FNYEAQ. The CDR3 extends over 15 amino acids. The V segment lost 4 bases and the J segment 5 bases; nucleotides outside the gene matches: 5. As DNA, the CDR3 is TGTGCCAGCAGCTCGGGACAGGGGGCGAGGTATGGCTACACCTTC. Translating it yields CASSSGQGARYGYTF.

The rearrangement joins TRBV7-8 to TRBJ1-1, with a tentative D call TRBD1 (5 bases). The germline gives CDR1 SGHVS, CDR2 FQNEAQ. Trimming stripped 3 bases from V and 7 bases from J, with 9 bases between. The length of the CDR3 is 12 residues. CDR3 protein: CASSLGRGEAFF. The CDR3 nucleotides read TGTGCCAGCAGCTTGGGGAGGGGTGAAGCTTTCTTT.

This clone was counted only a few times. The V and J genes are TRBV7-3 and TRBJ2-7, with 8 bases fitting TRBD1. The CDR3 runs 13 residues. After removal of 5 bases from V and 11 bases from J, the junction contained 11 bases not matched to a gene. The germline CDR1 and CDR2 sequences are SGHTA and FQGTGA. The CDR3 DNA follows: TGTGCCAGCAGCCCGGGCGGACAGGGTGTGGAGTACTTC. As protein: CASSPGGQGVEYF.

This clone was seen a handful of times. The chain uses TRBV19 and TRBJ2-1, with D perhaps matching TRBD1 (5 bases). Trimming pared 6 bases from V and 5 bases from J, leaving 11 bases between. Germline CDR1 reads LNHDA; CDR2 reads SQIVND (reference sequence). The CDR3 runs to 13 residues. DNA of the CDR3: TGTGCCAGTAGCATTGACAGAAACAATGAGCAGTTCTTC. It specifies CASSIDRNNEQFF. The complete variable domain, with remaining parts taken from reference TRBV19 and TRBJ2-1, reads DGGITQSPKYLFRKEGQNVTLSCEQNLNHDAMYWYRQDPGQGLRLIYYSQIVNDFQKGDIAEGYSVSREKKESFPLTVTSAQKNPTAFYLCASSIDRNNEQFFGPGTRLTVL.

The CDR3 region has the DNA TGTGCCAGCAGCTTATCAGCGGGGACCTACAATGAGCAGTTCTTC. Translation: CASSLSAGTYNEQFF. The rearrangement joins TRBV7-2 to TRBJ2-1; 7 nucleotides align to TRBD2. After removal of 2 bases from V and 2 bases from J, the junction contained 3 bases not matched to a gene. The V gene's germline CDR1 is SGHTA and CDR2 FQGNSA. There are 15 residues in the CDR3.

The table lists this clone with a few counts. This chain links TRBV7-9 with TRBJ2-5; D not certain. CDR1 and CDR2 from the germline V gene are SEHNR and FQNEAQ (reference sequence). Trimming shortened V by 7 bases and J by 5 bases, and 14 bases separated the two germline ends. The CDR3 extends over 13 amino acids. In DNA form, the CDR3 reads TGTGCCAGCACCCCTGACCGCAGGGAGACCCAGTACTTC. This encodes CASTPDRRETQYF. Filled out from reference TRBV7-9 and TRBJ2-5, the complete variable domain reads DTGVSQNPRHKITKRGQNVTFRCDPISEHNRLYWYRQTLGQGPEFLTYFQNEAQLEKSRLLSDRFSAERPKGSFSTLEIQRTEQGDSAMYLCASTPDRRETQYFGPGTRLLVL.

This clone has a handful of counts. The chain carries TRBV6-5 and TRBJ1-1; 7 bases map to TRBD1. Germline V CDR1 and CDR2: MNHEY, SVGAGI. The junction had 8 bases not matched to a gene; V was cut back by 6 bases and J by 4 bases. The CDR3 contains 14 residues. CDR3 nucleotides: TGTGCCAGCAGCCTGAACCCAGGGGGCACTGAAGCTTTCTTT. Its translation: CASSLNPGGTEAFF.

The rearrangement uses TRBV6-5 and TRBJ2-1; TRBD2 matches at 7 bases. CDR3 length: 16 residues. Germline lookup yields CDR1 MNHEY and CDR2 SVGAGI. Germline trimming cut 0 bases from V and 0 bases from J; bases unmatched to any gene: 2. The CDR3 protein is CASSYSGGSSYNEQFF. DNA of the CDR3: TGTGCCAGCAGTTACTCGGGCGGGAGCTCCTACAATGAGCAGTTCTTC.

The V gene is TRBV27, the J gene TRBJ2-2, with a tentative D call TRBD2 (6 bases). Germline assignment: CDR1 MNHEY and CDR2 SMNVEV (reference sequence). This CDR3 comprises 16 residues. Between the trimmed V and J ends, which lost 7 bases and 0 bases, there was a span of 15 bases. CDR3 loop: CASNISEGSNTGELFF. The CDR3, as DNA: TGTGCCAGCAATATATCGGAGGGATCGAACACCGGGGAGCTGTTTTTT.

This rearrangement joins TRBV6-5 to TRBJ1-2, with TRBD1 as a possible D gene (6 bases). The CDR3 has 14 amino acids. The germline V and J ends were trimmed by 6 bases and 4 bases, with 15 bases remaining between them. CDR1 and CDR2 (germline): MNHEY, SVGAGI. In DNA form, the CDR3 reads TGTGCCAGCAGACTTGGACAGAATGTCTATGGCTACACCTTC. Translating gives CASRLGQNVYGYTF.

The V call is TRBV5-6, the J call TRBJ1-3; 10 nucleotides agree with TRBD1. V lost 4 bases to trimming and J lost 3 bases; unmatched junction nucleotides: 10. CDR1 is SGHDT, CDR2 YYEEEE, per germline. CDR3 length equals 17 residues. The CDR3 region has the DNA TGTGCCAGCAGCCACGGGACAGGGGAGGAAGATGGAAACACCATATATTTT. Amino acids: CASSHGTGEEDGNTIYF.

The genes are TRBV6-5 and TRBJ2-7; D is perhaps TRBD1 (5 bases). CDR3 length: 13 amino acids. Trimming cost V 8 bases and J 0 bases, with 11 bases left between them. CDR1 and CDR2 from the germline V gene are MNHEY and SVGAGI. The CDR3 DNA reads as TGTGCCAGCTGGGGCGGACACTCCTACGAGCAGTACTTC. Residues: CASWGGHSYEQYF.

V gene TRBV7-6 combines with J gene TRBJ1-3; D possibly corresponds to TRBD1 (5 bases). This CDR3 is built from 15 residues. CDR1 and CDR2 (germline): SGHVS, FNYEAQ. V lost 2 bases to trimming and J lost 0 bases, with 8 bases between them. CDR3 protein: CASSLTTGSGNTIYF. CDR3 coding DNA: TGTGCCAGCAGCTTAACCACAGGCTCTGGAAACACCATATATTTT.

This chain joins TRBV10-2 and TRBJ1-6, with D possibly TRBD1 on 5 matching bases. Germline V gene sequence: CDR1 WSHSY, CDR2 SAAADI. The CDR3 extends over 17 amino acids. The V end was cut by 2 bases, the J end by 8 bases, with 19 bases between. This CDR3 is CASSEPRGDFGDSPLHF. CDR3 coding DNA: TGCGCCAGCAGTGAGCCCCGGGGGGATTTCGGGGATTCACCCCTCCACTTT.

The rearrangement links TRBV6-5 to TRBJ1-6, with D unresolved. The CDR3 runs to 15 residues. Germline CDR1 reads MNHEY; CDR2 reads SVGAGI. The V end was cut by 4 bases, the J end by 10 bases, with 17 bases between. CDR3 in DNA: TGTGCCAGCAGTTCGAGGGAAGCCCTCGTATCACCCCTCCACTTT. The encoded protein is CASSSREALVSPLHF.

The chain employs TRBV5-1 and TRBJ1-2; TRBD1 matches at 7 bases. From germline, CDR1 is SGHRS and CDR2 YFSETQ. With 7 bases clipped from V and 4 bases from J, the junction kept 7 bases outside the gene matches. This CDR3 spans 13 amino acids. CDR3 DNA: TGCGCCAGCGCCCAGGACAGGCGCTATGGCTACACCTTC. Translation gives CASAQDRRYGYTF.

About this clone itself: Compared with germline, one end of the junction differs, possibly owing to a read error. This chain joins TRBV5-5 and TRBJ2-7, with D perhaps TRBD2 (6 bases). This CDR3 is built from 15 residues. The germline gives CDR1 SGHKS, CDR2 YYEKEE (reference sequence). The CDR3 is CASSLAGTEHYEQYF. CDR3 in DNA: TGTGCCAGCAGTTTGGCGGGGACTGAACACTACGAGCAGTACTTC.

CDR3 loop: CASSASLGQGEANYGYTF. The CDR3 DNA sequence: TGTGCCAGCAGTGCGTCTCTCGGACAGGGAGAGGCTAACTATGGCTACACCTTC. The genes are TRBV28 and TRBJ1-2; 8 nucleotides line up with TRBD1. CDR3 length: 18 residues. Losses at the gene ends were 5 bases for V and 0 bases for J; bases not matched to a gene: 14. In germline, CDR1 is MDHEN, CDR2 SYDVKM.